These T cell receptor beta chains were read from a single sample in a study of T cells in Graves' hyperthyroidism and ophthalmopathy. TCRdb processed the multiplex PCR reads anew with MiXCR; each CDR3 protein has one entry. The table lists 500,000 to 750,000 distinct CDR3 sequences, more than 13% of them singletons. Sequences were obtained from blood. Every receptor here comes from a woman aged 18-29 years with Graves' ophthalmopathy. Both conserved end residues are part of each CDR3. A D gene is named only where the DNA matches it firmly. Size is omitted from some rows. Given values are once, few, many or a class for expanded clones.

CDR3 length,clone size,V gene,J gene,D gene,CDR3 protein,CDR3 DNA
15,many,TRBV6-5,TRBJ2-2,.,CASSYGRRKYGELFF,TGTGCCAGCAGTTACGGGCGGAGGAAGTACGGGGAGCTGTTTTTT
17,many,TRBV20-1,TRBJ2-5,TRBD2,CSARDNTPSGRGETQYF,TGCAGTGCTAGAGATAATACCCCTAGCGGGAGGGGGGAGACCCAGTACTTC
13,.,TRBV2,TRBJ2-7,.,CASSANLGSEQYF,TGTGCCAGCAGCGCAAATCTGGGGTCCGAGCAGTACTTC
18,many,TRBV2,TRBJ2-7,.,CASSSFSSPIPPGNEQYF,TGTGCCAGCAGTTCTTTCTCTAGTCCGATCCCTCCCGGGAACGAGCAGTACTTC
13,.,TRBV20-1,TRBJ2-2,TRBD2,CSVGLVNTGELFF,TGCAGTGTAGGACTAGTGAACACCGGGGAGCTGTTTTTT
15,few,TRBV4-3,TRBJ2-3,.,CASSQGRGMTDTQYF,TGCGCCAGCAGCCAAGGCAGGGGAATGACAGATACGCAGTATTTT
17,many,TRBV4-2,TRBJ2-1,TRBD1,CASSQGWDSFTYNEQFF,TGTGCCAGCAGCCAAGGGTGGGACAGCTTTACCTACAATGAGCAGTTCTTC
16,.,TRBV28,TRBJ2-6,.,CASSFGSESGANVLTF,TGTGCCAGCAGTTTCGGTTCCGAGTCTGGGGCCAACGTCCTGACTTTC
17,many,TRBV6-2/TRBV6-3,TRBJ2-6,TRBD1,CASRTGTAGSGANVLTF,TGTGCCAGCAGGACCGGGACAGCAGGCTCTGGGGCCAACGTCCTGACTTTC
13,few,TRBV7-9,TRBJ2-7,.,CASSLPRSYEQYF,TGTGCCAGCAGCTTACCCCGATCCTACGAGCAGTACTTC
19,few,TRBV4-2,TRBJ2-1,TRBD2,CASSQEGGLAGGSYNEQFF,TGTGCCAGCAGCCAAGAAGGAGGACTAGCGGGAGGGAGCTACAATGAGCAGTTCTTC
14,many,TRBV6-1,TRBJ2-7,TRBD2,CATVGLAGVSEQYF,TGTGCCACCGTAGGGCTAGCGGGAGTGTCCGAGCAGTACTTC
15,.,TRBV19,TRBJ2-4,TRBD1,CASSIMTGPKNIQYF,TGTGCCAGTAGTATAATGACAGGGCCCAAAAACATTCAGTACTTC
15,few,TRBV7-9,TRBJ1-5,.,CASSLVGQNNQPQHF,TGTGCCAGCAGCTTGGTCGGACAGAACAATCAGCCCCAGCATTTT
17,many,TRBV7-9,TRBJ2-7,TRBD1,CASSLGRYGQGAYEQYF,TGTGCCAGCAGCTTAGGACGTTATGGACAGGGGGCTTACGAGCAGTACTTC
13,.,TRBV19,TRBJ2-7,.,CASRGSEIYEQYF,TGTGCCTCCCGGGGAAGCGAAATATACGAGCAGTACTTC
14,many,TRBV6-2/TRBV6-3,TRBJ1-1,.,CASSFKRGDTEAFF,TGTGCCAGCAGTTTTAAGCGAGGGGACACTGAAGCTTTCTTT
13,.,TRBV4-1,TRBJ1-4,.,CASSLRTDEKLFF,TGCGCCAGCAGCCTCCGGACGGATGAAAAACTGTTTTTT